This entry lists 21 T cell receptor beta chains sequenced from one sample in a study of T cell repertoires in cytomegalovirus infection. TCRdb re-analysed the reads in MiXCR, keeping a single row per CDR3 protein. The profile covers around 290,000 distinct CDR3 sequences, with roughly 24% appearing a single time and approximately 15% taken by the ten largest. The sample was PBMCs. These receptors originate from a human donor in good health (CMV status not recorded). Some clones in this sample may be carry-over from other donors' samples.

This clonotype was detected a few times. The chain joins TRBV12-3 or TRBV12-4 to TRBJ2-7; the match to TRBD2 covers 9 bases. Germline trimming cut 4 bases from V and 9 bases from J; bases unmatched to any gene: 4. The CDR3 sequence is 12 residues long. The CDR3 here is CASSSGTSLQYF. In DNA, the CDR3 is TGTGCCAGCAGTTCCGGGACTAGCTTGCAGTACTTC.

This rearrangement joins TRBV6-2 or TRBV6-3 to TRBJ2-1; 7 nucleotides agree with TRBD1. Looked up from germline, CDR1 is MNHEY and CDR2 is SVGEGT. There are 12 residues in the CDR3. Germline trimming cut 5 bases from V and 9 bases from J; bases unmatched to any gene: 4. Here the CDR3 DNA reads TGTGCCAGCAGTCAACAGGGGATTGAGCAGTTCTTC. Its translation is CASSQQGIEQFF.

The chain has TRBV25-1 and TRBJ2-4; 10 positions agree with TRBD1. V shed 2 bases, J shed 7 bases, and the junction held 8 bases outside the gene matches. This CDR3 is built from 16 residues. Germline-derived CDR1 and CDR2 are MGHDK and SYGVNS. Here the CDR3 DNA reads TGTGCCAGCAGTGAACCATCGACAGGGGGCAGGAACATTCAGTACTTC. Its translation is CASSEPSTGGRNIQYF.

This clonotype was picked up one time. Germline is not matched at one junction end, which may reflect a read error. The chain joins TRBV4-3 to TRBJ2-5; TRBD2 is a possible D gene (5 bases). The CDR3 length is 14 residues. Germline V CDR1 and CDR2: LGHNA, YSLEER. The CDR3 protein is CASSQDQEWETKYF. As DNA, the CDR3 is TGCGCCAGCAGCCAAGATCAAGAGTGGGAGACCAAGTACTTC.

This clonotype showed up just a few times. The rearrangement links TRBV7-9 to TRBJ1-4; D gene uncertain. The CDR3 is 15 amino acids. Trimming cost V 0 bases and J 6 bases, with 11 bases left between them. Germline CDR1 and CDR2: SEHNR and FQNEAQ (reference sequence). CDR3 bases: TGTGCCAGCAGCTTAGCCGGGAGGGTGGATGAAAAACTGTTTTTT. This sequence encodes CASSLAGRVDEKLFF.

This clonotype was recorded at least ten times. The V and J genes are TRBV19 and TRBJ1-2; D uncertain. Germline V gene sequence: CDR1 LNHDA, CDR2 SQIVND (reference sequence). This CDR3 comprises 12 residues. The ends were cut back, 3 bases at V and 7 bases at J, with 9 bases in the middle. CDR3 loop: CASSMREFGYTF. The CDR3 region has the DNA TGTGCCAGTAGTATGCGGGAATTTGGCTACACCTTC.

This clonotype was seen a few times. The rearrangement links TRBV4-2 to TRBJ2-1, with 7 bases aligning to TRBD2. This CDR3 region has 14 residues. The trim removed 4 bases at V and 5 bases at J, leaving 5 bases unmatched. Germline V lookup: CDR1 LGHNA, CDR2 YNFKEQ. The DNA of the CDR3 is TGTGCCAGCAGCCCAGCGGGGAGCAACAATGAGCAGTTCTTC. It encodes CASSPAGSNNEQFF.

This clonotype was seen a handful of times. The chain uses TRBV19 and TRBJ2-4, with a possible D match to TRBD2 (6 bases). V was cut by 2 bases and J by 7 bases, with 33 bases left in between. CDR1 is LNHDA and CDR2 is SQIVND in the germline V gene (reference sequence). There are 21 residues in the CDR3. The CDR3 sequence: CASSIPFPLGTADDPGNIQYF. CDR3 nucleotide sequence: TGTGCCAGTAGTATACCATTTCCGCTCGGGACTGCTGACGACCCTGGGAACATTCAGTACTTC.

This clonotype has at least ten counts. V usage is TRBV5-6 and J usage is TRBJ2-3, with TRBD1 matching 8 bases. Germline values: CDR1 SGHDT, CDR2 YYEEEE. V lost 4 bases and J lost 12; bases outside the gene matches: 7. The CDR3 sequence is 12 residues long. CDR3 bases: TGTGCCAGCAGCCGACAGGGGAGGTCACAGTATTTT. Translation gives CASSRQGRSQYF.

This clonotype was counted a few times. The gene calls are TRBV20-1 and TRBJ2-7, with 14 positions matching TRBD2. V dropped 5 bases and J dropped 2; count of bases not matched to a gene: 8. CDR3 length equals 16 residues. Germline V gene sequence: CDR1 DFQATT, CDR2 SNEGSKA (reference sequence). CDR3 sequence reads: CSAPGLAGGLTYEQYF. The CDR3 coding sequence is TGCAGTGCTCCCGGACTAGCGGGGGGCCTAACCTACGAGCAGTACTTC.

In its sample, this clonotype was seen many times. The genes are TRBV11-2 and TRBJ2-5; no clear D. The CDR3 length is 14 residues. CDR1 is SGHAT, CDR2 FQNNGV, per germline. Trimming took off 5 bases at V and 7 bases at J, with 17 bases between the two ends. The CDR3 DNA sequence: TGTGCCAGCAGCCAGAACAGCGCCCTGGGGACCCAGTACTTC. It codes for CASSQNSALGTQYF.

The chain combines TRBV7-9 with TRBJ2-7; 9 nucleotides line up with TRBD2. V lost 2 bases to trimming and J lost 7 bases; unmatched junction nucleotides: 6. Germline loops: CDR1 SEHNR, CDR2 FQNEAQ (reference sequence). CDR3 size: 14 residues. As DNA, the CDR3 is TGTGCCAGCAGCTTAAGTAGCGGGGGAAGAGAGCAGTACTTC. Protein: CASSLSSGGREQYF.

The V call is TRBV7-9, the J call TRBJ1-1, with TRBD1 as a possible D gene (5 bases). The CDR3 has 10 residues. V shed 8 bases and J shed 5 bases, with 6 bases lying between them. Germline loops: CDR1 SEHNR, CDR2 FQNEAQ (reference sequence). Here the CDR3 DNA reads TGTGCCAGCGGGGGGACTGAAGCTTTCTTT. Its protein product is CASGGTEAFF.

In its sample, this clonotype was seen many times. J is TRBJ1-1 and V is TRBV7-8, with 8 bases lining up with TRBD1. Trimming at V came to 3 bases and at J to 5 bases, leaving 5 bases not matched to a gene. The CDR3 loop spans 14 amino acids. Per the germline V gene, CDR1 is SGHVS and CDR2 is FQNEAQ. CDR3 sequence reads: CASSLSGGRTEAFF. Here the CDR3 DNA reads TGTGCCAGCAGCTTGTCAGGGGGCAGAACTGAAGCTTTCTTT.

The rearrangement joins TRBV7-2 to TRBJ2-5, with 7 bases identical to TRBD2. The CDR3 is 14 amino acids. V lost 0 bases to trimming and J lost 5 bases; unmatched junction nucleotides: 3. CDR1 is SGHTA and CDR2 is FQGNSA in the germline V gene. The CDR3 loop reads CASSLAGGPETQYF. In DNA form, the CDR3 reads TGTGCCAGCAGCTTAGCGGGAGGGCCGGAGACCCAGTACTTC.

Concerning this clonotype itself: The CDR3 ends on some other residue instead of the conserved phenylalanine or tryptophan, so this is likely a read error. This chain joins TRBV7-2 and TRBJ1-6, with 8 bases lining up with TRBD1. CDR3 size: 15 residues. Germline V gene data show CDR1 as SGHTA and CDR2 as FQGNSA. CDR3 amino acids: CASSSRTGTSSLLHL. The CDR3 region has the DNA TGTGCCAGCAGCTCTCGGACAGGGACCTCCTCACTCCTCCACTTA.

The chain combines TRBV10-2 with TRBJ1-2, with 7 positions matching TRBD1. V trimming: 5 bases; J trimming: 4 bases; junction bases outside the gene matches: 22. Germline CDR1 and CDR2: WSHSY and SAAADI. The CDR3 is 19 residues long. The CDR3 sequence is CASSPRTGQTLKSGYGYTF. The CDR3 region has the DNA TGCGCCAGCAGTCCAAGGACAGGACAAACCCTTAAATCGGGCTATGGCTACACCTTC.

The CDR3 spells CSVGREGWGQYF. The CDR3, as DNA: TGCAGCGTTGGCAGAGAAGGCTGGGGGCAGTACTTC. The chain uses TRBV29-1 and TRBJ2-7; no reliable D call. Germline assignment: CDR1 SQVTM and CDR2 ANQGSEA. CDR3 length: 12 residues. V was pared by 4 bases and J by 9 bases, with 16 bases between.

This clonotype was picked up many times. The rearrangement uses TRBV7-9 and TRBJ1-5, with TRBD1 as a possible D gene (6 bases). V was cut by 4 bases and J by 4 bases, with 14 bases left in between. Looked up from germline, CDR1 is SEHNR and CDR2 is FQNEAQ (reference sequence). The CDR3 covers 15 residues. The CDR3 is CASSSRDTLNQPQHF. CDR3 in DNA: TGTGCCAGCAGCTCCCGGGACACCCTGAATCAGCCCCAGCATTTT. Full variable domain (remainder filled in from reference TRBV7-9 and TRBJ1-5): DTGVSQNPRHKITKRGQNVTFRCDPISEHNRLYWYRQTLGQGPEFLTYFQNEAQLEKSRLLSDRFSAERPKGSFSTLEIQRTEQGDSAMYLCASSSRDTLNQPQHFGDGTRLSIL.

V usage is TRBV3-1 and J usage is TRBJ2-1; 15 bases map to TRBD2. This CDR3 region has 15 residues. Unmatched junction bases numbered 3, after V lost 3 bases and J lost 9 bases. Germline assignment: CDR1 LGHDT and CDR2 YNNKEL (reference sequence). CDR3 DNA: TGTGCCAGCAGCCAGGGACTAGCGGGGGGCTCTGAGCAGTTCTTC. Amino acid sequence: CASSQGLAGGSEQFF.

This clonotype was found many times. V gene TRBV7-2 combines with J gene TRBJ2-3; 7 nucleotides match TRBD2. This CDR3 has 15 residues. With 2 bases clipped from V and 1 base from J, the junction kept 3 bases outside the gene matches. Germline-derived CDR1 and CDR2 are SGHTA and FQGNSA. The CDR3 protein is CASSLRSGGTDTQYF. The CDR3 coding sequence is TGTGCCAGCAGCTTACGGAGCGGGGGCACAGATACGCAGTATTTT.